This passage covers 16 T cell receptor beta chains from one sample sequenced in a study of cytomegalovirus exposure and HLA in healthy donors. PCR amplification relied on 60 Vbeta primers (plus 13 Jbeta primers). Generated by immunoSEQ multiplex PCR, the TCRdb table keeps only in-frame clones and is missing some. Among around 130,000 clones listed, 8.5% were seen once. Source material: PBMCs. The receptors were gathered from a man between 35 and 55 years old in good health and CMV-seronegative.

The J gene is TRBJ2-2, the V gene TRBV6-4, with no clear D. CDR3 length equals 14 residues. V lost 0 bases to trimming and J lost 1 base, with 3 bases between them. Germline V lookup: CDR1 MRHNA, CDR2 SNTAGT. CDR3: CASSDSGNTGELFF. The CDR3 DNA is TGTGCCAGCAGTGACTCCGGGAACACCGGGGAGCTGTTTTTT.

This clone was recorded a few times. The chain joins TRBV6-6 to TRBJ2-7, with D possibly TRBD2 on 7 matching bases. The length of the CDR3 is 15 residues. The V gene lost 6 bases and the J gene lost 2 bases, with 17 bases spanning the gap. Looked up from germline, CDR1 is MNHNY and CDR2 is SVGAGI (reference sequence). The CDR3 protein is CASRPLPGGTYEQYF. CDR3 DNA: TGTGCCAGCAGGCCCCTTCCGGGGGGCACCTACGAGCAGTACTTC.

This clone has more than one count but fewer than ten. The V call is TRBV10-3, the J call TRBJ2-3, with 8 bases identical to TRBD2. Germline CDR1 is ENHRY and CDR2 is SYGVKD. V lost 9 bases, J lost 5 bases, and 7 bases stayed unmatched. The CDR3 sequence is 13 residues long. CDR3 in amino acids: CAMRAGVGDTQYF. The CDR3 DNA reads as TGTGCCATGAGAGCGGGGGTGGGAGATACGCAGTATTTT.

This clone came up a few times. The chain joins TRBV7-9 to TRBJ2-7; D perhaps matches TRBD1 (5 bases). With 5 bases removed from V and 3 bases from J, the gap between germline ends came to 11 bases. This CDR3 is built from 13 residues. Germline loops: CDR1 SEHNR, CDR2 FQNEAQ (reference sequence). The CDR3 sequence is CASSPQGLYEQYF. As DNA, the CDR3 is TGTGCCAGCAGCCCCCAGGGTCTCTACGAGCAGTACTTC.

This clone showed up just a few times. The V gene is TRBV27, the J gene TRBJ1-1; the match to TRBD1 covers 10 bases. This CDR3 has 18 residues. Germline trimming cut 6 bases from V and 0 bases from J; bases unmatched to any gene: 13. Germline CDR1 MNHEY, CDR2 SMNVEV (reference sequence). The CDR3 sequence is CASRPLDRGLPLNTEAFF. The CDR3 DNA reads as TGTGCCAGCAGACCCCTCGACAGGGGGCTTCCTTTGAACACTGAAGCTTTCTTT.

There are a few counts of this clone. The chain carries TRBV4-2 and TRBJ1-1, with TRBD1 identical over 7 bases. The junction had 11 bases not matched to a gene; V was cut back by 1 base and J by 0 bases. The CDR3 is made up of 18 amino acids. Germline lookup yields CDR1 LGHNA and CDR2 YNFKEQ. The DNA of the CDR3 is TGTGCCAGCAGCCAAGGACAGGGTGGAAGGACCATGAACACTGAAGCTTTCTTT. Amino acid sequence: CASSQGQGGRTMNTEAFF.

A note on this clone: The junction and the germline gene differ at one end; a read error may be behind it. The V gene is TRBV18, the J gene TRBJ1-1; 7 nucleotides line up with TRBD1. The germline gives CDR1 KGHSH, CDR2 LQKENI. The CDR3 extends over 17 amino acids. The CDR3 protein is CASSPLRQGIMNTEAFF. The CDR3 region has the DNA TGTGCCAGCTCACCCCTAAGACAGGGTATCATGAATACTGAAGCTTTCTTT.

This chain joins TRBV28 and TRBJ2-5, with 7 bases identical to TRBD2. V lost 2 bases, J lost 4 bases, and 7 bases stayed unmatched. CDR3 length: 15 amino acids. Germline lookup yields CDR1 MDHEN and CDR2 SYDVKM. CDR3 amino acids: CASSLLAVTGETQYF. CDR3 in DNA: TGTGCCAGCAGTTTACTAGCGGTGACCGGAGAGACCCAGTACTTC.

This rearrangement joins TRBV9 to TRBJ2-3, with 8 bases that match TRBD2. J lost 2 bases, V lost 1 base, and 6 bases had no gene match. From germline, CDR1 is SGDLS and CDR2 YYNGEE. The CDR3 is 16 residues long. The CDR3 loop reads CASSVLGGGNTDTQYF. CDR3 DNA sequence: TGTGCCAGCAGCGTATTGGGCGGGGGGAACACAGATACGCAGTATTTT. Full variable domain (missing parts from reference TRBV9 and TRBJ2-3): DSGVTQTPKHLITATGQRVTLRCSPRSGDLSVYWYQQSLDQGLQFLIQYYNGEERAKGNILERFSAQQFPDLHSELNLSSLELGDSALYFCASSVLGGGNTDTQYFGPGTRLTVL.

The chain joins TRBV9 to TRBJ2-3; tentative D call: TRBD2 (5 bases). The CDR3 has 14 amino acids. V was cut by 4 bases and J by 2 bases, with 11 bases left in between. Germline V gene data show CDR1 as SGDLS and CDR2 as YYNGEE. The CDR3 protein is CASSPFGVTDTQYF. DNA of the CDR3: TGTGCCAGCAGCCCCTTCGGGGTCACAGATACGCAGTATTTT.

This clone has a handful of counts. The gene calls are TRBV29-1 and TRBJ2-1, with 10 bases aligning to TRBD2. CDR3 size: 17 residues. V trimming: 3 bases; J trimming: 4 bases; junction bases outside the gene matches: 12. CDR1 SQVTM and CDR2 ANQGSEA come from the germline V gene. The CDR3 DNA reads as TGCAGCGTTGAGCCCAGCGGGGGGGTTATTTTGTACAATGAGCAGTTCTTC. Translating it yields CSVEPSGGVILYNEQFF.

The table lists this clone with a few counts. The rearrangement joins TRBV25-1 to TRBJ2-3, with 11 bases that match TRBD2. There are 14 residues in the CDR3. Germline V gene data show CDR1 as MGHDK and CDR2 as SYGVNS. V gave up 7 bases and J gave up 2 bases; unmatched junction bases: 2. Here the CDR3 reads CASNSGGATDTQYF. For the CDR3, the DNA is TGTGCCAGCAATAGCGGGGGGGCCACAGATACGCAGTATTTT.

This clone was seen more than once but under ten times. The rearrangement uses TRBV4-3 and TRBJ2-2; TRBD1 matches at 10 bases. J gave up 5 bases and V 4 bases, and 4 bases lay outside the gene matches. Germline lookup yields CDR1 LGHNA and CDR2 YSLEER. The CDR3 totals 15 residues. CDR3 loop: CASSLRTGGTGELFF. The CDR3 coding sequence is TGCGCCAGCAGCCTACGGACAGGGGGAACCGGGGAGCTGTTTTTT.

In this sample, this clone turned up a few times. For the CDR3, the DNA is TGTGCCAGTAGTCCCCCTAGAGTTTCCCTTGAGGGTACTGAAGCTTTCTTT. Protein product: CASSPPRVSLEGTEAFF. This chain uses TRBV19 with TRBJ1-1; D not resolved. The length of the CDR3 is 17 residues. Germline CDR1 and CDR2: LNHDA and SQIVND (reference sequence). V was cut by 5 bases and J by 5 bases, with 24 bases left in between.

This clone was seen a handful of times. The J gene is TRBJ2-7, the V gene TRBV5-1; possibly TRBD2 for D (5 bases). There are 17 residues in the CDR3. V was pared by 3 bases and J by 0 bases, with 19 bases between. Germline V gene data show CDR1 as SGHRS and CDR2 as YFSETQ. The CDR3 DNA reads TGCGCCAGCAGCTACCCTACAGCCGGGAATAGCTCCTACGAGCAGTACTTC. Protein sequence: CASSYPTAGNSSYEQYF.

In DNA, the CDR3 is TGTGCCAGCAGCTTGGACAGGGGGAGTTTTGATACGCAGTATTTT. Protein sequence: CASSLDRGSFDTQYF. The chain employs TRBV7-2 and TRBJ2-3; 10 positions match TRBD1. After removal of 3 bases from V and 6 bases from J, the junction contained 6 bases not matched to a gene. The CDR3 sequence is 15 residues long. Germline CDR1 and CDR2: SGHTA and FQGNSA.